These 26 T cell receptor beta chains were all obtained from the same sample, sequenced in a study of blood T cell repertoires in COVID-19. Assay used: immunoSEQ multiplex PCR; TCRdb lists only in-frame clones, some missing. This repertoire shows 340,000 or so clones, around 90% found once; its top ten account for 1%. The specimen sequenced was peripheral blood. The receptors here all came from a man aged 50-60 years with active or convalescent COVID-19.

This clone has just one count. This chain's CDR3 is CASSPQTGNYGYTF. The CDR3 DNA sequence: TGTGCCAGCAGCCCCCAGACAGGGAACTATGGCTACACCTTC. The V and J genes are TRBV11-2 and TRBJ1-2, with 7 bases lining up with TRBD1. The germline V gene has CDR1 SGHAT and CDR2 FQNNGV. This CDR3 is built from 14 residues. With V trimmed by 5 bases and J by 2 bases, 5 bases remained unmatched.

The chain links TRBV19 to TRBJ1-1; D gene uncertain. With 3 bases removed from V and 1 base from J, the gap between germline ends came to 9 bases. The V gene's germline CDR1 is LNHDA and CDR2 SQIVND (reference sequence). The CDR3 has 14 residues. In nucleotides, the CDR3 is TGTGCCAGTAGTATGTCTGGCAGGAACACTGAAGCTTTCTTT. Encoded protein: CASSMSGRNTEAFF.

This clone appeared a single time. CDR3 region: CASRGATGGEETQYF. The DNA for the CDR3 is TGTGCCAGCAGAGGAGCGACAGGGGGCGAAGAGACCCAGTACTTC. The chain is built from TRBV3-1 (or the pseudogene TRBV3-2) and TRBJ2-5, with 10 bases that match TRBD1. The germline gives CDR1 LGHDT, CDR2 YNNKEL (reference sequence). This CDR3 comprises 15 residues. The V segment lost 6 bases and the J segment 3 bases; nucleotides outside the gene matches: 7.

The chain joins TRBV2 to TRBJ1-6; D is possibly TRBD1 (5 bases). This CDR3 spans 17 amino acids. Trimming cost V 0 bases and J 4 bases, with 13 bases left between them. The germline V gene encodes CDR1 SNHLY and CDR2 FYNNEI. The CDR3, as DNA: TGTGCCAGCAGTGAAGCAAAGGACATACGATATAATTCACCCCTCCACTTT. As protein: CASSEAKDIRYNSPLHF.

CDR3 protein: CASRSGTAGNTIYF. CDR3 DNA: TGTGCCAGCCGATCCGGGACTGCCGGAAACACCATATATTTT. The chain carries TRBV28 and TRBJ1-3; perhaps TRBD1 as D (5 bases). CDR3 size: 14 residues. CDR1 MDHEN and CDR2 SYDVKM come from the germline V gene. Trimming cost V 8 bases and J 4 bases, with 15 bases left between them.

This chain joins TRBV12-3 or TRBV12-4 and TRBJ1-5; weak D call: TRBD1 (6 bases). The CDR3 extends over 13 amino acids. Between the trimmed V and J ends, which lost 6 bases and 5 bases, there was a span of 11 bases. The DNA for the CDR3 is TGTGCCAGCAGCGGCAGGGGCTATCAGCCCCAGCATTTT. It codes for CASSGRGYQPQHF.

The chain has TRBV5-8 and TRBJ2-3; unclear D gene. The germline V gene has CDR1 SGHTS and CDR2 YDEGEE. This CDR3 comprises 13 residues. V was trimmed by 6 bases and J by 4 bases, leaving 12 bases between them. The CDR3 loop reads CASNFREADTQYF. CDR3 in DNA: TGTGCCAGCAATTTTCGTGAGGCAGATACGCAGTATTTT.

The genes are TRBV6-5 and TRBJ1-2; tentative D call: TRBD1 (6 bases). The CDR3 extends over 13 amino acids. V lost 7 bases to trimming and J lost 4 bases, with 13 bases between them. Germline V gene sequence: CDR1 MNHEY, CDR2 SVGAGI. CDR3 sequence (DNA): TGTGCCAGCACCCCGGACAGCGCCTATGGCTACACCTTC. This codes for CASTPDSAYGYTF.

V gene TRBV7-3 combines with J gene TRBJ2-2, with 11 bases that match TRBD2. Trimming cost V 4 bases and J 6 bases; bases outside gene matches: 10. CDR1 is SGHTA, CDR2 FQGTGA, per germline. This CDR3 spans 17 amino acids. CDR3 residues: CASSSHVSGRGSGELFF. Written as DNA, the CDR3 is TGTGCCAGCAGCTCTCACGTTAGCGGGAGGGGCTCCGGGGAGCTGTTTTTT. The full variable domain, completed using reference TRBV7-3 and TRBJ2-2, is GAGVSQTPSNKVTEKGKYVELRCDPISGHTALYWYRQSLGQGPEFLIYFQGTGAADDSGLPNDRFFAVRPEGSVSTLKIQRTERGDSAVYLCASSSHVSGRGSGELFFGEGSRLTVL.

The chain combines TRBV27 with TRBJ1-2, with 7 nucleotides matching TRBD1. CDR3 size: 12 residues. The germline V gene encodes CDR1 MNHEY and CDR2 SMNVEV (reference sequence). J gave up 8 bases and V 5 bases, and 5 bases lay outside the gene matches. The chain's CDR3 is CASSETGMGYTF. As DNA, the CDR3 is TGTGCCAGCAGTGAGACAGGGATGGGCTACACCTTC.

CDR3 residues: CASSLQSYNSPLHF. CDR3 DNA sequence: TGTGCCAGCAGCTTACAGTCTTATAATTCACCCCTCCACTTT. The rearrangement joins TRBV3-1 (or the pseudogene TRBV3-2) to TRBJ1-6; no clear D gene. The CDR3 sequence is 14 residues long. Between the trimmed V and J ends, which lost 5 bases and 4 bases, there was a span of 9 bases. Germline V lookup: CDR1 LGHDT, CDR2 YNNKEL (reference sequence).

There are a few counts of this clone. V is TRBV2 and J is TRBJ1-2; no clear D. This CDR3 comprises 15 residues. With 6 bases removed from V and 4 bases from J, the gap between germline ends came to 18 bases. From germline, CDR1 is SNHLY and CDR2 FYNNEI. CDR3 DNA: TGTGCCAGCAGCGGTCGGTCACGGGGTACCTATGGCTACACCTTC. It is translated as CASSGRSRGTYGYTF.

This clone appeared once. This sequence joins TRBV2 and TRBJ1-4, with D unresolved. Trimming took off 6 bases at V and 5 bases at J, with 7 bases between the two ends. The V gene's germline CDR1 is SNHLY and CDR2 FYNNEI. The CDR3 has 12 residues. CDR3 sequence: CASSRENEKLFF. The CDR3 DNA sequence: TGTGCCAGCAGCCGGGAGAATGAAAAACTGTTTTTT.

This chain connects TRBV18 to TRBJ1-5; 7 nucleotides line up with TRBD1. CDR3 length equals 14 residues. Germline CDR1 is KGHSH and CDR2 is LQKENI. V shed 5 bases, J shed 6 bases, and the junction held 7 bases outside the gene matches. CDR3 in DNA: TGTGCCAGCTCATCTGACAGGGACGGTCAGCCCCAGCATTTT. Amino acids: CASSSDRDGQPQHF. Drawing the rest from reference TRBV18 and TRBJ1-5, the complete variable domain is NAGVMQNPRHLVRRRGQEARLRCSPMKGHSHVYWYRQLPEEGLKFMVYLQKENIIDESGMPKERFSAEFPKEGPSILRIQQVVRGDSAAYFCASSSDRDGQPQHFGDGTRLSIL.

The chain is built from TRBV3-1 (or the pseudogene TRBV3-2) and TRBJ2-2; no definite D call. The CDR3 totals 15 residues. CDR1 is LGHDT, CDR2 YNNKEL, per germline (reference sequence). V was trimmed by 0 bases and J by 4 bases, leaving 9 bases between them. The CDR3 loop reads CASSQDATGTGELFF. The CDR3 DNA reads TGTGCCAGCAGCCAAGATGCAACGGGCACCGGGGAGCTGTTTTTT.

The chain employs TRBV4-1 and TRBJ1-2, with a weak D call TRBD1 (6 bases). The CDR3 totals 22 residues. The germline V gene has CDR1 MGHRA and CDR2 YSYEKL. Between the trimmed V and J ends, which lost 2 bases and 3 bases, there was a span of 34 bases. CDR3 amino acids: CASSQTWWQVSGQSMGYYGYTF. The CDR3 nucleotides are TGCGCCAGCAGCCAAACCTGGTGGCAGGTCAGCGGACAGTCAATGGGGTACTATGGCTACACCTTC.

This chain joins TRBV21-1 and TRBJ1-5; TRBD1 is the table's D call and was not checked against the DNA. TRBV21-1 is designated a pseudogene. The CDR3 is made up of 17 amino acids. The CDR3 region has the DNA TGTGCCAGCAGCAAAGGGGACAGGGGAGGGGCCAATCAGCCCCAGCATTTT. Encoded protein: CASSKGDRGGANQPQHF.

The genes are TRBV29-1 and TRBJ2-3, with 8 bases identical to TRBD2. J lost 2 bases, V lost 3 bases, and 7 bases had no gene match. The CDR3 has 15 amino acids. Germline V gene data show CDR1 as SQVTM and CDR2 as ANQGSEA. The CDR3 is CSVEGAGGFTDTQYF. The CDR3 bases are TGCAGCGTTGAGGGGGCGGGGGGTTTCACAGATACGCAGTATTTT.

The rearrangement joins TRBV24-1 to TRBJ2-5; weak D call: TRBD2 (5 bases). V was pared by 3 bases and J by 4 bases, with 14 bases between. The germline gives CDR1 KGHDR, CDR2 SFDVKD. The CDR3 contains 15 residues. The CDR3 here is CATSDPSGEGETQYF. In DNA, the CDR3 is TGTGCCACCAGTGATCCCTCGGGTGAGGGAGAGACCCAGTACTTC.

The CDR3 region has the DNA TGCGCCAGCAGCTTGGGCGGCCTCAGCTCCTACAATGAGCAGTTCTTC. It translates to CASSLGGLSSYNEQFF. V usage is TRBV5-1 and J usage is TRBJ2-1; no reliable D call. Between the trimmed V and J ends, which lost 0 bases and 0 bases, there was a span of 10 bases. This CDR3 has 16 amino acids. Germline assignment: CDR1 SGHRS and CDR2 YFSETQ.

J is TRBJ1-5 and V is TRBV2, with D hard to call. CDR1 and CDR2 (germline): SNHLY, FYNNEI. Between the trimmed V and J ends, which lost 8 bases and 5 bases, there was a span of 13 bases. CDR3 size: 13 residues. CDR3: CASQAGLHQPQHF. CDR3 sequence (DNA): TGTGCCAGCCAAGCGGGCCTCCATCAGCCCCAGCATTTT.

Details on this clone: Other DNA sequences in the same sample also yield this CDR3. This chain links TRBV20-1 with TRBJ2-7; D remains ambiguous. This CDR3 comprises 11 residues. Between the trimmed V and J ends, which lost 3 bases and 6 bases, there was a span of 9 bases. The germline gives CDR1 DFQATT, CDR2 SNEGSKA (reference sequence). This CDR3 is CSARSGSEQYF. For the CDR3, the DNA is TGCAGTGCTAGGTCGGGTAGCGAGCAGTACTTC.

For this clone: Other nucleotide sequences in the sample specify the same CDR3. The genes are TRBV5-1 and TRBJ2-7; D unresolved. This CDR3 has 14 residues. Per the germline V gene, CDR1 is SGHRS and CDR2 is YFSETQ. V was trimmed by 0 bases and J by 4 bases, leaving 11 bases between them. CDR3 region: CASSLGAVEYEQYF. The CDR3 nucleotides are TGCGCCAGCAGCTTGGGGGCTGTCGAATACGAGCAGTACTTC.

The chain carries TRBV7-2 and TRBJ2-3; 9 bases are a match to TRBD2. V lost 5 bases, J lost 5 bases, and 11 bases stayed unmatched. Germline V gene sequence: CDR1 SGHTA, CDR2 FQGNSA. There are 16 residues in the CDR3. The CDR3 nucleotides are TGTGCCAGCAGCATAATAGCGGGGGTTGGGAAAGATACGCAGTATTTT. Amino acids: CASSIIAGVGKDTQYF.

The genes are TRBV4-1 and TRBJ2-3; D not certain. Trimming took 0 bases from V and 0 from J, leaving 13 bases between them. Germline assignment: CDR1 MGHRA and CDR2 YSYEKL. CDR3 length: 17 residues. The CDR3 DNA is TGCGCCAGCAGCCAAGATAAGTTAGACTTTAGCACAGATACGCAGTATTTT. Protein sequence: CASSQDKLDFSTDTQYF.

This chain connects TRBV18 to TRBJ2-1, with 10 bases fitting TRBD1. The CDR3 is 15 amino acids. The trim removed 3 bases at V and 3 bases at J, leaving 2 bases unmatched. From germline, CDR1 is KGHSH and CDR2 LQKENI. The CDR3 protein is CASSPGQGVYNEQFF. CDR3 DNA sequence: TGTGCCAGCTCACCTGGACAGGGGGTCTACAATGAGCAGTTCTTC.